This is a list of T cell receptor beta chains from one sample in a study of identical twins. One entry per CDR3 protein, called by TCRdb with MiXCR from the 5' RACE reads. The data contain approximately 530,000 distinct CDR3 sequences, around 22% of them singletons. This same sample was also part of a study on yellow fever vaccine responses in identical twins.

Specimen: CD4+ T cells sorted from blood. These receptors originate from a young woman in good health. Each CDR3 is given with its conserved first and last residue. The D gene is left open where the match is weak. Size values are once, few and many counts, or a class for expanded clones, and some rows have none.

d_call	j_call	v_call	clone_size	cdr3_aa	cdr3_nt
TRBD2	TRBJ2-7	TRBV12-3/TRBV12-4	few	CASSLRLASSYEQYF	TGTGCCAGCAGTTTAAGACTAGCGTCTTCCTACGAGCAGTACTTC
TRBD1	TRBJ1-4	TRBV6-2/TRBV6-3	NA	CASSYKAGGREKLFF	TGTGCCAGCAGTTACAAGGCAGGGGGCCGAGAAAAACTGTTTTTT
TRBD2	TRBJ2-5	TRBV7-9	NA	CASSRILDSGRKETQYF	TGTGCCAGCAGCCGGATTTTGGATAGCGGGAGAAAAGAGACCCAGTACTTC
TRBD2	TRBJ2-7	TRBV2	NA	CASSESTSRSYEQYF	TGTGCCAGCAGTGAATCGACTAGCCGTTCCTACGAGCAGTACTTC
TRBD2	TRBJ2-7	TRBV11-1	NA	CASSSLAGGNEQYF	TGTGCCAGCAGCTCCCTAGCGGGAGGAAACGAGCAGTACTTC
TRBD2	TRBJ2-3	TRBV4-1	NA	CASSRAAGGLTDTQYF	TGCGCCAGCAGCCGGGCGGCGGGGGGCCTGACAGATACGCAGTATTTT
NA	TRBJ2-4	TRBV5-8	few	CASSLGGGLAKNIQYF	TGTGCCAGCAGCTTGGGTGGTGGTCTAGCCAAAAACATTCAGTACTTC
TRBD1	TRBJ1-6	TRBV25-1	few	CATRSGTGKIALHF	TGTGCCACCAGGTCTGGGACAGGGAAGATCGCCCTCCACTTT
NA	TRBJ2-2	TRBV18	NA	CASSPRATYNSNTGELFF	TGTGCCAGCTCACCACGAGCCACCTACAATTCGAACACCGGGGAGCTGTTTTTT
NA	TRBJ1-2	TRBV5-1	NA	CASSLTTMDYGYTF	TGCGCCAGCAGCCTCACCACAATGGATTATGGCTACACCTTC
TRBD1	TRBJ1-2	TRBV20-1	few	CSAAGGAGYGYTF	TGCAGTGCTGCAGGGGGCGCGGGCTATGGCTACACCTTC